This T cell receptor (beta chain) was profiled in a study of blood T cell repertoires in COVID-19. Background on the study: The United States, Italy and Spain provided the acute and convalescent COVID-19 samples. PBMCs, B-cell-depleted T cells, or T cells provided the cDNA or gDNA that made up the material.

V gave up 3 bases and J gave up 2 bases, with 10 bases separating them. Germline V lookup: CDR1 LNHDA, CDR2 SQIVND (reference sequence). The CDR3 is 14 residues long. The Seattle patients joined while their infection was active and were tracked longitudinally afterward. In the original workflow: Researchers report that nucleated cell counts were estimated from reference gene primer amplification. Clones were read by immunoSEQ multiplex PCR, and TCRdb kept only the in-frame ones, dropping some. V and J calls and clone size come straight from that table; D and trimming were deduced from the DNA. Of around 75,000 clones listed, 84% were seen once; the top ten hold less than 15%.

Sequencing was carried out using peripheral blood. The clonotype was recovered from a man aged 50-60 years with COVID-19, enrolled during active disease. The V and J genes are TRBV19 and TRBJ2-5; D is perhaps TRBD2 (5 bases). The CDR3 region has the DNA TGTGCCAGTAGTATGAGTGGGAGTCAAGAGACCCAGTACTTC. Translated, it gives CASSMSGSQETQYF.